This T cell receptor beta chain was sequenced during a study of CD8 T cells in ankylosing spondylitis. This clonotype was observed at least ten times. TCRdb re-called the 5' RACE reads with MiXCR, one entry per CDR3 protein. Of around 210,000 distinct CDR3 sequences in the sample, 7.5% to 9.5% were seen once. This TCR was sampled from a female donor with ankylosing spondylitis or in good health (not recorded which). The material sequenced was blood, either unsorted or a sorted T cell fraction (not recorded which).

The CDR3 protein is CASSVAGGRPTDTQYF. In DNA form, the CDR3 reads TGTGCCAGCAGCGTAGCGGGTGGTCGCCCTACAGATACGCAGTATTTT. V and J are TRBV9 and TRBJ2-3; D uncertain. Trimming took 0 bases from V and 3 from J, leaving 14 bases between them. This CDR3 is 16 amino acids long. Germline V gene lookup returns CDR1 SGDLS and CDR2 YYNGEE.